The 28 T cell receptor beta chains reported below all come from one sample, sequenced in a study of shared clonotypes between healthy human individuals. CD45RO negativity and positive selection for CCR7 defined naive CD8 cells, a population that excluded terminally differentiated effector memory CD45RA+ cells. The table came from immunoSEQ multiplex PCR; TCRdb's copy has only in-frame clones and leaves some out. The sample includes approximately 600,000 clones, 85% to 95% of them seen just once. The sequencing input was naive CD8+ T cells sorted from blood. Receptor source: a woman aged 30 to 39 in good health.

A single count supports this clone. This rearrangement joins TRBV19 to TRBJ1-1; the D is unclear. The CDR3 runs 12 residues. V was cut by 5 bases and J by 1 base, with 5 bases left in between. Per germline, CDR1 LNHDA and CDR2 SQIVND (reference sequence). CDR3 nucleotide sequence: TGTGCCAGTAGTCCCGAGAACACTGAAGCTTTCTTT. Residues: CASSPENTEAFF.

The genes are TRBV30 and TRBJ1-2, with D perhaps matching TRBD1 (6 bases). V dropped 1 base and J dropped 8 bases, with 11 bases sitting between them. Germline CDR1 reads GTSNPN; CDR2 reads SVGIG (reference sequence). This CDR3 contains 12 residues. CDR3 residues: CAWSDRARGYTF. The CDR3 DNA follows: TGTGCCTGGAGTGACAGGGCCCGCGGCTACACCTTC. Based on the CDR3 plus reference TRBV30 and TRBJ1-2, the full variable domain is SQTIHQWPATLVQPVGSPLSLECTVEGTSNPNLYWYRQAAGRGLQLLFYSVGIGQISSEVPQNLSASRPQDRQFILSSKKLLLSDSGFYLCAWSDRARGYTFGSGTRLTVV.

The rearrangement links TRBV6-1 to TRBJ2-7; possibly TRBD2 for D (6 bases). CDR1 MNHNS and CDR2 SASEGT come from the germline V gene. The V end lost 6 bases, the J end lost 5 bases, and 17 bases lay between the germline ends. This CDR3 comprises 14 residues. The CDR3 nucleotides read TGTGCCAGCAGACTACTGACTAGGTCGGACGAGCAGTACTTC. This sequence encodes CASRLLTRSDEQYF.

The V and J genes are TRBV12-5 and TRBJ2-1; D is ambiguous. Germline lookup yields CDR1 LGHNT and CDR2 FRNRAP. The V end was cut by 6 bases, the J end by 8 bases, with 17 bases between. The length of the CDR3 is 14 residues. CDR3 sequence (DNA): TGTGCTAGTGGCCTGGGCGCCTCGAACGATGAGCAGTTCTTC. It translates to CASGLGASNDEQFF.

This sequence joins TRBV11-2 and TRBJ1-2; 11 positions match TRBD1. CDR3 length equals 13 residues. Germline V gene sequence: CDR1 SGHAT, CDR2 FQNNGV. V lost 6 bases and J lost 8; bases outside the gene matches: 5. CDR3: CASSWTGGDGYTF. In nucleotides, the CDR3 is TGTGCCAGCAGTTGGACAGGGGGCGACGGCTACACCTTC.

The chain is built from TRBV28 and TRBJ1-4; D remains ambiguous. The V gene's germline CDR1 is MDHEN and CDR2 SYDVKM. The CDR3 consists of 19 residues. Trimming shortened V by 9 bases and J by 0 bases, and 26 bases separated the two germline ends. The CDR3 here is CASRRYGRAPGTTNEKLFF. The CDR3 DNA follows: TGTGCCAGTCGACGATACGGGAGGGCACCGGGTACAACTAATGAAAAACTGTTTTTT.

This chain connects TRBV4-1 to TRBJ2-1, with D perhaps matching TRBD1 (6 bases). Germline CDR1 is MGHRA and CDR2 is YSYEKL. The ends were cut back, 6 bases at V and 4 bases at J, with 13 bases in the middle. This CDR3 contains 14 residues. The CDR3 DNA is TGCGCCAGCAGGGGGGCGGCAAATTACAATGAGCAGTTCTTC. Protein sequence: CASRGAANYNEQFF.

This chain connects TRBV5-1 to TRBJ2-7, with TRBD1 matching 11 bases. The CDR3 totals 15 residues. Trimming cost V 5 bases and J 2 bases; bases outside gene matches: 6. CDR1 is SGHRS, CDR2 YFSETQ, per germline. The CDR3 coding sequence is TGCGCCAGCAGTTCCGGGACAGGGGGAGCCTACGAGCAGTACTTC. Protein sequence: CASSSGTGGAYEQYF.

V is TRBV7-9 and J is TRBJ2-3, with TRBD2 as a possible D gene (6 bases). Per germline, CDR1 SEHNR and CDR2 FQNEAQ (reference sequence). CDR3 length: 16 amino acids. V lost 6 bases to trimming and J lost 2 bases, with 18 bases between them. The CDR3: CASSPPPGLLTDTQYF. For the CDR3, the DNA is TGTGCCAGCAGTCCTCCGCCGGGACTCCTCACAGATACGCAGTATTTT.

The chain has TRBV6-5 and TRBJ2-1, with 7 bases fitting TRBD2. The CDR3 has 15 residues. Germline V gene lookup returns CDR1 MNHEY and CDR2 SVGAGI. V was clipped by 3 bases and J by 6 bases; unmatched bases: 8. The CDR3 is CASSYGHQRGNEQFF. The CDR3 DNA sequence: TGTGCCAGCAGTTATGGGCACCAGCGGGGCAATGAGCAGTTCTTC.

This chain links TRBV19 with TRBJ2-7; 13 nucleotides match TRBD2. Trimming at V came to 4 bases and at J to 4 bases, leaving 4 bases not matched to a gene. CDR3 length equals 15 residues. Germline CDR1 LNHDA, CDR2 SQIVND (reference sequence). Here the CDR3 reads CASSNRLAGGYEQYF. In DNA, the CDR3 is TGTGCCAGTAGTAATAGACTAGCGGGAGGTTACGAGCAGTACTTC.

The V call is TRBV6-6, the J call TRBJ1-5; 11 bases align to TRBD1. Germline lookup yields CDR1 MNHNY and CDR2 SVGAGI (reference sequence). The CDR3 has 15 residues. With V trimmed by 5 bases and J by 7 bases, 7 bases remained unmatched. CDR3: CASSAMGQGVQPQHF. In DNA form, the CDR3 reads TGTGCCAGCAGTGCTATGGGACAGGGGGTACAGCCCCAGCATTTT.

CDR3 bases: TGCAGCGTACCTCGGGACAGCGCTCAAGAGACCCAGTACTTC. This sequence encodes CSVPRDSAQETQYF. The V call is TRBV29-1, the J call TRBJ2-5; 7 nucleotides align to TRBD1. CDR3 length: 14 residues. Per germline, CDR1 SQVTM and CDR2 ANQGSEA. Trimming cost V 6 bases and J 2 bases; bases outside gene matches: 9.

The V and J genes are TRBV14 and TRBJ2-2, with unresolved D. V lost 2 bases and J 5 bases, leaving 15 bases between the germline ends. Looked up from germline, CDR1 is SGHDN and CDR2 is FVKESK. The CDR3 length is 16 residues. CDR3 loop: CASSQNYPEFTGELFF. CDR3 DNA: TGTGCCAGCAGCCAAAACTATCCAGAATTTACCGGGGAGCTGTTTTTT. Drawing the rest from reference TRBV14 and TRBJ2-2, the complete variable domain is EAGVTQFPSHSVIEKGQTVTLRCDPISGHDNLYWYRRVMGKEIKFLLHFVKESKQDESGMPNNRFLAERTGGTYSTLKVQPAELEDSGVYFCASSQNYPEFTGELFFGEGSRLTVL.

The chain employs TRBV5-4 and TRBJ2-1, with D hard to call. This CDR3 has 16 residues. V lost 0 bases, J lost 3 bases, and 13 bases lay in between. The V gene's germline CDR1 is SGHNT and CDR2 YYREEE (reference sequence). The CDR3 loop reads CASSLAGGTDYNEQFF. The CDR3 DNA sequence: TGTGCCAGCAGCTTGGCGGGCGGTACAGACTACAATGAGCAGTTCTTC.

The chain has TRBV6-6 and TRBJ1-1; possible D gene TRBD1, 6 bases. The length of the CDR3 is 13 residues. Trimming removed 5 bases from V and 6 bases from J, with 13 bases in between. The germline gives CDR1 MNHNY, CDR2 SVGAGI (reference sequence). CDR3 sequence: CASSPATGPEAFF. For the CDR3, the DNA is TGTGCCAGCAGTCCTGCCACAGGGCCTGAAGCTTTCTTT.

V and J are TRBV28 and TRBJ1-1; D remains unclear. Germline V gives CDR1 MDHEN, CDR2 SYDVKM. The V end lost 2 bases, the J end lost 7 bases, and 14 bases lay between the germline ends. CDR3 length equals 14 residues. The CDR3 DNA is TGTGCCAGCAGTTTAGCCCTATCGGGGAATGAAGCTTTCTTT. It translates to CASSLALSGNEAFF.

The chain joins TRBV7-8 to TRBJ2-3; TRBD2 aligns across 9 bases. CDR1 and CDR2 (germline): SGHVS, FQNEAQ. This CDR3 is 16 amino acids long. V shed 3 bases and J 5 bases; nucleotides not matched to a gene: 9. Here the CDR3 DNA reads TGTGCCAGCAGCTTGCTTAGTAGCGGGAGTTTAGATACGCAGTATTTT. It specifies CASSLLSSGSLDTQYF.

The CDR3 nucleotides read TGTGCCAGTAGTTGGGGCAAATTAGCCAAAAACATTCAGTACTTC. Protein: CASSWGKLAKNIQYF. The genes are TRBV19 and TRBJ2-4; possible D gene TRBD1, 5 bases. The germline gives CDR1 LNHDA, CDR2 SQIVND (reference sequence). CDR3 length equals 15 residues. V lost 5 bases and J lost 0, with 11 bases in between.

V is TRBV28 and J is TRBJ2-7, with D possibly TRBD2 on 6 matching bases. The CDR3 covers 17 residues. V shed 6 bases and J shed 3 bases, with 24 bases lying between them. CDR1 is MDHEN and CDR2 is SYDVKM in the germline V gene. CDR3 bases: TGTGCCAGCAGCCTCACTCCAGGTCGGGACTTATACTACGAGCAGTACTTC. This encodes CASSLTPGRDLYYEQYF.

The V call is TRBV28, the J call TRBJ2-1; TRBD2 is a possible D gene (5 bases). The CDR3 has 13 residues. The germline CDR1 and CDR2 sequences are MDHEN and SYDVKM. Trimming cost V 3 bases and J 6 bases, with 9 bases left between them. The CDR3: CASSFLGSNEQFF. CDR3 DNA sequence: TGTGCCAGCAGTTTCCTAGGGAGCAATGAGCAGTTCTTC.

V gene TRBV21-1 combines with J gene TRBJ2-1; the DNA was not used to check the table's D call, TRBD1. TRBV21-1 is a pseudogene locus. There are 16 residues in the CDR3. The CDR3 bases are TGTGCCAGCAGCAAATCCAGGGCCAGCTCCTACAATGAGCAGTTCTTC. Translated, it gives CASSKSRASSYNEQFF.

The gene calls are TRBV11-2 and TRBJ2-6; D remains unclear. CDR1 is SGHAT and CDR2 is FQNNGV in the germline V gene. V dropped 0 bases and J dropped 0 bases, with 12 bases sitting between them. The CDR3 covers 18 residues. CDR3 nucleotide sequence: TGTGCCAGCAGCTTAGACCGGGTGTTCGACTCTGGGGCCAACGTCCTGACTTTC. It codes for CASSLDRVFDSGANVLTF.

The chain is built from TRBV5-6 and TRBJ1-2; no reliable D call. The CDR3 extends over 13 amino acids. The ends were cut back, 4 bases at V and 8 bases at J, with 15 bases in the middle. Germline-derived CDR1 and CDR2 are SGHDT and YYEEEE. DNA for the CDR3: TGTGCCAGCAGCCCGGGCAGTATAGGGGGCTACACCTTC. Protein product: CASSPGSIGGYTF.

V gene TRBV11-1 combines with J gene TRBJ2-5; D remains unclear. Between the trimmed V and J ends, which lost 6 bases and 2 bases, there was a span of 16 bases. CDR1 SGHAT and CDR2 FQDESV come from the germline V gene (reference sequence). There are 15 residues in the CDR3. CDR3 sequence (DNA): TGTGCCAGCAGTCCCTGGGGTGCAGATCAAGAGACCCAGTACTTC. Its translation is CASSPWGADQETQYF. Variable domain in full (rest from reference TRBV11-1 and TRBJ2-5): EAEVAQSPRYKITEKSQAVAFWCDPISGHATLYWYRQILGQGPELLVQFQDESVVDDSQLPKDRFSAERLKGVDSTLKIQPAELGDSAMYLCASSPWGADQETQYFGPGTRLLVL.

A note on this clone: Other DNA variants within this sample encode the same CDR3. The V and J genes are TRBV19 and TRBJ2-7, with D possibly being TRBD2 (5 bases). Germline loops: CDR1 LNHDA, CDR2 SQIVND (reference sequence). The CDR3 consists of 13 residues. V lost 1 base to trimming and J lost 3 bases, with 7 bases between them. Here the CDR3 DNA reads TGTGCCAGTAGTATAGCGGGGAACTACGAGCAGTACTTC. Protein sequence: CASSIAGNYEQYF.

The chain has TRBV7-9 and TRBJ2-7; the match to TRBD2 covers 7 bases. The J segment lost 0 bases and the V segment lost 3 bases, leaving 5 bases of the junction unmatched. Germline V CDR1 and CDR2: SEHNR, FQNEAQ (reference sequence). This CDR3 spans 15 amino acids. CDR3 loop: CASSFPSGYSYEQYF. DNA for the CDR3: TGTGCCAGCAGCTTCCCTAGCGGTTACTCCTACGAGCAGTACTTC.

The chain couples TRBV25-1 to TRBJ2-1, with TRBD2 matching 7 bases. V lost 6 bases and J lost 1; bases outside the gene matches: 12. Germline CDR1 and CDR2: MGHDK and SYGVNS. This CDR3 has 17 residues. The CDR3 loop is CASSRIVGEGSYNEQFF. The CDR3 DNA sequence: TGTGCCAGCAGCAGAATTGTGGGGGAGGGGTCCTACAATGAGCAGTTCTTC.